Below, one T cell receptor beta chain is given with its context. Other nucleotide sequences from this sample produce the same CDR3. The sample originates from a study of blood T cell repertoires in COVID-19. Looking at the study overall: The analysed material was cDNA or gDNA that came from T cells, B-cell-depleted T cells, or PBMCs.

Here immunoSEQ multiplex PCR was the method, and the copy in TCRdb shows in-frame clones only, minus some. The table has about 350,000 clones, roughly 86% seen once. Germline V lookup: CDR1 MNHEY, CDR2 SMNVEV (reference sequence). Deletions cut 3 bases from V and 2 bases from J, with 11 bases between. This CDR3 has 15 amino acids. Sequenced material: PBMCs or T cells enriched from blood (not recorded which). The V call is TRBV27, the J call TRBJ2-1, with a weak D call TRBD2 (7 bases). This TCR was sampled from a young woman who had been exposed to COVID-19. The CDR3 protein is CASSLEGGTYNEQFF. The CDR3 DNA reads as TGTGCCAGCAGTTTGGAGGGGGGGACCTACAATGAGCAGTTCTTC.